The clone carrying this T cell receptor beta chain has just a few counts. The source of the sample is a study of blood T cell repertoires in COVID-19. This CDR3 has 15 amino acids. Germline-derived CDR1 and CDR2 are LNHNV and YYDKDF (reference sequence). Germline trimming cut 0 bases from V and 9 bases from J; bases unmatched to any gene: 6. The data were produced by immunoSEQ multiplex PCR, yet TCRdb's version contains in-frame clones alone and is incomplete. The top ten hold about 9% of the sample, which has about 200,000 clones, 70% to 85% seen once. Source material: peripheral blood. The genes are TRBV15 and TRBJ2-1; 9 bases align to TRBD2. This TCR was sampled from a man aged 45 to 65 with active or convalescent COVID-19. CDR3 region: CATSRDRGRAAEQFF. The CDR3 nucleotides are TGTGCCACCAGCAGAGATCGCGGGAGGGCCGCTGAGCAGTTCTTC.